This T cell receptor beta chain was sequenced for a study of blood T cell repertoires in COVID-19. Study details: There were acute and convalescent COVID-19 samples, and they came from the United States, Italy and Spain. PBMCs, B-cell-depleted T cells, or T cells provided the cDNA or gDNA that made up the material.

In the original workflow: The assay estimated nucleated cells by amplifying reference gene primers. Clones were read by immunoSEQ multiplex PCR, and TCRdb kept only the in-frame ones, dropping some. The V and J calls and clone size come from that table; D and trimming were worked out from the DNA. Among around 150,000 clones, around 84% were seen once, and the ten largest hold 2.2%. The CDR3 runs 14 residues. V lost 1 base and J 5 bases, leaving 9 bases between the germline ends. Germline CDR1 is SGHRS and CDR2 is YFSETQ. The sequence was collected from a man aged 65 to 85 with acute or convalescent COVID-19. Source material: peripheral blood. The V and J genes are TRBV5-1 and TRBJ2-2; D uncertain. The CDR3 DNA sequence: TGCGCCAGCAGCTTGTTTCAGAATACCGGGGAGCTGTTTTTT. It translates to CASSLFQNTGELFF. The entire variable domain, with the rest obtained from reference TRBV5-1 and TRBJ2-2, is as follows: KAGVTQTPRYLIKTRGQQVTLSCSPISGHRSVSWYQQTPGQGLQFLFEYFSETQRNKGNFPGRFSGRQFSNSRSEMNVSTLELGDSALYLCASSLFQNTGELFFGEGSRLTVL.